The present TCR beta chain was sequenced within a study of early T cells in non-severe SARS-CoV-2 infection. The wider study: Sequencing input comprised bulk RNA from unsorted whole blood; chain pairing was not available.

Overall study results and limits: VDJdb-based matching was biased toward anti-spike CD8 responses and missed private and CD4 specificities.

Notes on this clonotype: What it recognizes is unknown.

CDR1 MNHEY and CDR2 SMNVEV come from the germline V gene (reference sequence). This CDR3 has 16 amino acids. Trimming took off 8 bases at V and 0 bases at J, with 17 bases between the two ends. Researchers attached unique molecular identifiers to individual cDNA molecules. TCRdb ran MiXCR on the 5' RACE reads and lists one entry per CDR3 protein. The profile shows under 60,000 distinct CDR3 sequences, 8.5% to 12% of them singletons. The clonotype was recovered from an adult who was a healthcare worker with PCR-confirmed SARS-CoV-2 infection or an uninfected control (not recorded which). The source material was whole blood. The rearrangement uses TRBV27 and TRBJ1-3; no clear D. Written as DNA, the CDR3 is TGTGCCAGCTTCTTCGGGCAGACGATCTCTGGAAACACCATATATTTT. Protein sequence: CASFFGQTISGNTIYF.